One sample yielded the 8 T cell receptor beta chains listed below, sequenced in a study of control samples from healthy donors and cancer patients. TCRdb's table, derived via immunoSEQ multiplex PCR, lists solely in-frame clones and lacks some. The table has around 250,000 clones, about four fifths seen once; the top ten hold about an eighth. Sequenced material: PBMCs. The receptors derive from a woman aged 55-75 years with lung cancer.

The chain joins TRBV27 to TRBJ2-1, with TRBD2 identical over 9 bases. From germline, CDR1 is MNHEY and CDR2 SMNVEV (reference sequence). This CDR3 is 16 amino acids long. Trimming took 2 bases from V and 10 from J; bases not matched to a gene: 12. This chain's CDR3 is CASSLMRLAVGREQFF. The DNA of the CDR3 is TGTGCCAGCAGTTTAATGCGACTAGCGGTAGGGAGGGAGCAGTTCTTC.

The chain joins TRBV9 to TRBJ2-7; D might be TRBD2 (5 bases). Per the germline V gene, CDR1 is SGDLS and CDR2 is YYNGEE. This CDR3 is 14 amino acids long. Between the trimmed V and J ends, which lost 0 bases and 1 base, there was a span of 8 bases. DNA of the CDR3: TGTGCCAGCAGCGTAGGTCGGGGTTCCTACGAGCAGTACTTC. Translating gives CASSVGRGSYEQYF.

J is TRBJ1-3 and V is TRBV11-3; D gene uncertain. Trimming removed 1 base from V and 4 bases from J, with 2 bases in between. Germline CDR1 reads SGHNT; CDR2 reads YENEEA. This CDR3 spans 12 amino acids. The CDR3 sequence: CASSLGGNTIYF. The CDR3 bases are TGTGCCAGCAGCTTAGGAGGAAACACCATATATTTT.

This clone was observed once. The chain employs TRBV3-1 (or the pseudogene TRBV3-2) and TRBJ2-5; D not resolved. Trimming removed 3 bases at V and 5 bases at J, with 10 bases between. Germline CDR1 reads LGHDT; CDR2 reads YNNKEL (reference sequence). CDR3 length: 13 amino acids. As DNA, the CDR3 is TGTGCCAGCAGCCAGGGCCCGTCGGAGACCCAGTACTTC. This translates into CASSQGPSETQYF.

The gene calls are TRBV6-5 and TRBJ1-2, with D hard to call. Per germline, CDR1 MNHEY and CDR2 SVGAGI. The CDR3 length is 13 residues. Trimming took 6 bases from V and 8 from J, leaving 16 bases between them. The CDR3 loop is CASRTPGGLGYTF. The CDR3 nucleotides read TGTGCCAGCAGGACCCCGGGAGGCTTGGGCTACACCTTC.

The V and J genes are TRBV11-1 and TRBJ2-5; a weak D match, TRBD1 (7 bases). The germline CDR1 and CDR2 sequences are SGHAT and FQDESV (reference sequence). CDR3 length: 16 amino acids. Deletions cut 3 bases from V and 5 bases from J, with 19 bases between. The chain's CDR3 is CASSFGGRGEEETQYF. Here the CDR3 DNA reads TGTGCCAGCAGCTTTGGAGGCAGGGGGGAAGAGGAGACCCAGTACTTC.

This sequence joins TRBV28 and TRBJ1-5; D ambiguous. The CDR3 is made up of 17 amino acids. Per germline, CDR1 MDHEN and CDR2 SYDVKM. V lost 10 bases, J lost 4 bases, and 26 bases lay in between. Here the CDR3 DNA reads TGTGCCACCCTACTCAGTCGGGGAAGGTTTGGAAATCAGCCCCAGCATTTT. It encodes CATLLSRGRFGNQPQHF.

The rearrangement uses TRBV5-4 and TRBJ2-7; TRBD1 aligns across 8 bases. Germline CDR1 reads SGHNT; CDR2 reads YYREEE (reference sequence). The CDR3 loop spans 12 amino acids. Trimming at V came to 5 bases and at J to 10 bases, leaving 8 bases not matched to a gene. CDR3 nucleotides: TGTGCCAGCAGTCAAGACAGGGGCGTTCAGTACTTC. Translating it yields CASSQDRGVQYF.